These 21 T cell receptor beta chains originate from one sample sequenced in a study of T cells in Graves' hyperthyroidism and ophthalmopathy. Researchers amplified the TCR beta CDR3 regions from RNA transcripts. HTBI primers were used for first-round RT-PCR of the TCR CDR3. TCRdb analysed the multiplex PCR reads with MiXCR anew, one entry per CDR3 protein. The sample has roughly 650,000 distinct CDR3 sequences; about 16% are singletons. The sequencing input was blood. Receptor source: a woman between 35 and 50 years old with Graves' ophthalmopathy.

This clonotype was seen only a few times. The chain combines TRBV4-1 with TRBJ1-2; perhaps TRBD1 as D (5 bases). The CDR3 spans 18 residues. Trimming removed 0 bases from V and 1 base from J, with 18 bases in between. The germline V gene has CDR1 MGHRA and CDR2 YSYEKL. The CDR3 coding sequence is TGCGCCAGCAGCCAAGACCAGACTGGGGGACCTTTTAACTATGGCTACACCTTC. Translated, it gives CASSQDQTGGPFNYGYTF.

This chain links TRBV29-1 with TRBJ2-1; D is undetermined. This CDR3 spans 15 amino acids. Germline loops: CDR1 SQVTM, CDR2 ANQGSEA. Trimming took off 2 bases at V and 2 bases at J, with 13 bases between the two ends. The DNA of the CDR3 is TGCAGCGTTGAAAGTGTAGGGCAGGCCTACAATGAGCAGTTCTTC. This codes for CSVESVGQAYNEQFF.

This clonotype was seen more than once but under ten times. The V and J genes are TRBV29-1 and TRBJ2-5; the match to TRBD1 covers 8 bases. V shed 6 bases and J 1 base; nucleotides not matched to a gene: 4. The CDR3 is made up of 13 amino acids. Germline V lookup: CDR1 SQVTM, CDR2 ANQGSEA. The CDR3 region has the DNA TGCAGCGTAGGACAGGGCCCCCAAGAGACCCAGTACTTC. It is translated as CSVGQGPQETQYF.

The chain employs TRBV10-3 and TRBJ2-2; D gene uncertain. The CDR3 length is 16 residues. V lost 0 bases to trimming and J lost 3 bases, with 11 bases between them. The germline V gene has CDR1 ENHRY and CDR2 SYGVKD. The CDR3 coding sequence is TGTGCCATCAGTGAGTCCCCTAGTATGGACACCGGGGAGCTGTTTTTT. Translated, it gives CAISESPSMDTGELFF.

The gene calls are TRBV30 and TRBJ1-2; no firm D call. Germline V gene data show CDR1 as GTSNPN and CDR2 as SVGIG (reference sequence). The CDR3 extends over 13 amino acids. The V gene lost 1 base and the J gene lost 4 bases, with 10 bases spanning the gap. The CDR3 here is CAWSEPSSYGYTF. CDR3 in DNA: TGTGCCTGGAGTGAACCTAGCAGCTATGGCTACACCTTC.

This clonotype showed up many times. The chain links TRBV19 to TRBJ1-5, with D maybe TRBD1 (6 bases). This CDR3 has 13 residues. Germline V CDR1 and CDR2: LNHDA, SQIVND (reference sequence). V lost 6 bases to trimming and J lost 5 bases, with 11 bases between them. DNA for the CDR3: TGTGCCAGTAGCAGGGGCGCGGATCAGCCCCAGCATTTT. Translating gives CASSRGADQPQHF.

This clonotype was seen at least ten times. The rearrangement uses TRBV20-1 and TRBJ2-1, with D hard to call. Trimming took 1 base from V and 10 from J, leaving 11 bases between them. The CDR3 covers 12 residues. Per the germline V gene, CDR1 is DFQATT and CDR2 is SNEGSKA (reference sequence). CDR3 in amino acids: CSARARVREQFF. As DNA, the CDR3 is TGCAGTGCTAGAGCCCGGGTTCGGGAGCAGTTCTTC.

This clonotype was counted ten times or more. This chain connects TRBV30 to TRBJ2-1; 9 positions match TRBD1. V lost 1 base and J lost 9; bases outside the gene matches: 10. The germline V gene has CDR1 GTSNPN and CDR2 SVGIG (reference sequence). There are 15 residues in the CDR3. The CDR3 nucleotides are TGTGCCTGGAGTGGGGACAGGGTAATCGGGGGTGAGCAGTTCTTC. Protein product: CAWSGDRVIGGEQFF.

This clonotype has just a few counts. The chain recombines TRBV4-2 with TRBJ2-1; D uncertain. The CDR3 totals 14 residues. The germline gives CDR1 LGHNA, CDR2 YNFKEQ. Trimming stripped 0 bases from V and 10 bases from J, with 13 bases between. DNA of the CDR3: TGTGCCAGCAGCCAAGATCTCAGACCAAGGGAGCAGTTCTTC. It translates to CASSQDLRPREQFF.

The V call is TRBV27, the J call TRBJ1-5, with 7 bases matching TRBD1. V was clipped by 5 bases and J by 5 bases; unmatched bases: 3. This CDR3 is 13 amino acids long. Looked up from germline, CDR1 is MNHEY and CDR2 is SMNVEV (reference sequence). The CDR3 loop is CASSNDRDQPQHF. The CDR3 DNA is TGTGCCAGCAGTAACGACAGGGATCAGCCCCAGCATTTT.

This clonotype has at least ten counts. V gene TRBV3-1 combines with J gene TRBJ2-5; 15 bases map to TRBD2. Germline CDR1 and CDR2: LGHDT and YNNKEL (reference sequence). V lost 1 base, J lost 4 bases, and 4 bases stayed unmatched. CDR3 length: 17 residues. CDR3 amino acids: CASSQGGLAGGRETQYF. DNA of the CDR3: TGTGCCAGCAGCCAAGGTGGACTAGCGGGGGGGCGAGAGACCCAGTACTTC.

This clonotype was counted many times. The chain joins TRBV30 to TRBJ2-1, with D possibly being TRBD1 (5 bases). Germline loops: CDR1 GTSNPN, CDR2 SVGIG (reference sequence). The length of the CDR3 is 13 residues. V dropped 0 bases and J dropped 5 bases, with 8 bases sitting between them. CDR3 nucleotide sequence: TGTGCCTGGAGTGTAGGCAGGGACAATGAGCAGTTCTTC. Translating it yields CAWSVGRDNEQFF.

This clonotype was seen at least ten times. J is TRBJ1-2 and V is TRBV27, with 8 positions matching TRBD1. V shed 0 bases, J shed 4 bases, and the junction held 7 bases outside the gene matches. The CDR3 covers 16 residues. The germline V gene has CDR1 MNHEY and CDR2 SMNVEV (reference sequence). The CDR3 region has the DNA TGTGCCAGCAGTTTATCGGGCAGGGGGCGCAGCTATGGCTACACCTTC. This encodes CASSLSGRGRSYGYTF.

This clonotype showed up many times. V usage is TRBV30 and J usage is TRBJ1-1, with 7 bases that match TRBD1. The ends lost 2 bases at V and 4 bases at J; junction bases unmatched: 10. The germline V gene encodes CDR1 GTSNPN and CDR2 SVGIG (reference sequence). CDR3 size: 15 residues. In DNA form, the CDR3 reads TGTGCCTGGAGTACAAAACAGGGGATCGGCACTGAAGCTTTCTTT. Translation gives CAWSTKQGIGTEAFF.

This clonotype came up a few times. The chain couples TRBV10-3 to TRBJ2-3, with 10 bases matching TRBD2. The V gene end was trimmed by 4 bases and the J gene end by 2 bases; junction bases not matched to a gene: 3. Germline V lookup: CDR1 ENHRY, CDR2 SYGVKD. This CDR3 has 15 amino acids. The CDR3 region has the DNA TGTGCCATCAGTGCGACTAGCGGGCCCACAGATACGCAGTATTTT. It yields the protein CAISATSGPTDTQYF.

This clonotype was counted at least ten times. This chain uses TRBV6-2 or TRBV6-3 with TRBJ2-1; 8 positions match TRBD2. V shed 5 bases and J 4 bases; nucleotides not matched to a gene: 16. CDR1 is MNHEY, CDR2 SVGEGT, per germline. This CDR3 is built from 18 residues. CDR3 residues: CASSPRIAGTTWYNEQFF. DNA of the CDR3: TGTGCCAGCAGTCCTCGAATAGCGGGGACTACATGGTACAATGAGCAGTTCTTC.

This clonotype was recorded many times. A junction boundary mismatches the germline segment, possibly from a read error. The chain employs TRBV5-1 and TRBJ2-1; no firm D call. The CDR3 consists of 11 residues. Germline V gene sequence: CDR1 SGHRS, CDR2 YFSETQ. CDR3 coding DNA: TGTGCCAGCAGCCAATACAATGAGCAGTTCTTC. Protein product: CASSQYNEQFF.

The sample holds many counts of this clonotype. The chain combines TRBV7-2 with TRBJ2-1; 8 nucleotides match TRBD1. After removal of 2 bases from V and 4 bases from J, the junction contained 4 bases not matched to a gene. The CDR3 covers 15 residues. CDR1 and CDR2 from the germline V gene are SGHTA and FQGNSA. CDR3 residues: CASSLQTGVYNEQFF. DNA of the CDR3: TGTGCCAGCAGCTTACAGACAGGGGTATACAATGAGCAGTTCTTC.

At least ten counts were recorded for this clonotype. The chain's CDR3 is CASSEVWTYKAFF. As DNA, the CDR3 is TGTGCCAGCAGTGAAGTTTGGACTTATAAAGCTTTCTTT. The chain links TRBV2 to TRBJ1-1; D gene uncertain. V shed 1 base and J shed 9 bases, with 12 bases lying between them. Germline CDR1 and CDR2: SNHLY and FYNNEI. This CDR3 spans 13 amino acids.

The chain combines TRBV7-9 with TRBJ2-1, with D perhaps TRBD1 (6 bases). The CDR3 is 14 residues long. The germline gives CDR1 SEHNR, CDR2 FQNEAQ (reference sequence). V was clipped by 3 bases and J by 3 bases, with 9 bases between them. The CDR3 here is CASSFGQNYNEQFF. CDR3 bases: TGTGCCAGCAGCTTTGGACAGAACTACAATGAGCAGTTCTTC.

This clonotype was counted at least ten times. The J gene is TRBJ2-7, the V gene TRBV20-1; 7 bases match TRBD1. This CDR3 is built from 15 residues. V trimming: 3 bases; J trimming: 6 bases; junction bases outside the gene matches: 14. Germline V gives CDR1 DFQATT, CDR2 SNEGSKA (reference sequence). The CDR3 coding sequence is TGCAGTGCTAGCGCCTCGGACAGGTCCCTCGCCGAGCAGTACTTC. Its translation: CSASASDRSLAEQYF.